This T cell receptor (beta chain) stems from a study of cytomegalovirus exposure and HLA in healthy donors. Some clones are missing from TCRdb's copy, which holds only in-frame ones; the method was immunoSEQ multiplex PCR. The table lists about 280,000 clones, roughly 90% of them singletons. V lost 3 bases and J 7 bases, leaving 17 bases between the germline ends. CDR3 length equals 15 residues. The germline V gene has CDR1 SGHNT and CDR2 YYREEE (reference sequence). Study outcomes and limitations: The classifier was said to identify cytomegalovirus status with high specificity and sensitivity. First-cohort TCR clusters were later found to tend to co-occur in the 120 or so validation repertoires.

A roughly 120-subject validation cohort, separate from the approximately 670-subject first cohort, supplied the donors. As to this clone: Its antigen is not identified.

The chain carries TRBV5-4 and TRBJ2-1, with TRBD1 as a possible D gene (6 bases). This TCR derives from a woman aged 18-29 years in good health and CMV-seronegative. Material: PBMCs. The CDR3 bases are TGTGCCAGCAGCTGGACCGGGCAGGGGAGTAATGAGCAGTTCTTC. Protein sequence: CASSWTGQGSNEQFF.